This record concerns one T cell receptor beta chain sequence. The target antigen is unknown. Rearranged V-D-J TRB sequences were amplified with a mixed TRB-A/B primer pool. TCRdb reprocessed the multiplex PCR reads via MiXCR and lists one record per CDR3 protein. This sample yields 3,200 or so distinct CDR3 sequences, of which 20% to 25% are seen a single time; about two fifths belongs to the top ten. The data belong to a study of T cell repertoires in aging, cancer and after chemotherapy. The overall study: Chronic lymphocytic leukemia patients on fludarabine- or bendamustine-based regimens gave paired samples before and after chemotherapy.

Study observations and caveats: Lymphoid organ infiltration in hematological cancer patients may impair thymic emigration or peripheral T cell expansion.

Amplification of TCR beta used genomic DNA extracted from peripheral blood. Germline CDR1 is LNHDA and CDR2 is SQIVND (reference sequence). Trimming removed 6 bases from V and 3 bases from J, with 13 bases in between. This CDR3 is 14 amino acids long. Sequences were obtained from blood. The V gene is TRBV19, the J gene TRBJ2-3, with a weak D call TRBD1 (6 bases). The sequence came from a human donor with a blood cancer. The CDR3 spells CASRAGAETDTQYF. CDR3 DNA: TGTGCCAGTAGAGCAGGGGCCGAGACAGATACGCAGTATTTT. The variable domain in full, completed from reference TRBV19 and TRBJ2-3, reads DGGITQSPKYLFRKEGQNVTLSCEQNLNHDAMYWYRQDPGQGLRLIYYSQIVNDFQKGDIAEGYSVSREKKESFPLTVTSAQKNPTAFYLCASRAGAETDTQYFGPGTRLTVL.